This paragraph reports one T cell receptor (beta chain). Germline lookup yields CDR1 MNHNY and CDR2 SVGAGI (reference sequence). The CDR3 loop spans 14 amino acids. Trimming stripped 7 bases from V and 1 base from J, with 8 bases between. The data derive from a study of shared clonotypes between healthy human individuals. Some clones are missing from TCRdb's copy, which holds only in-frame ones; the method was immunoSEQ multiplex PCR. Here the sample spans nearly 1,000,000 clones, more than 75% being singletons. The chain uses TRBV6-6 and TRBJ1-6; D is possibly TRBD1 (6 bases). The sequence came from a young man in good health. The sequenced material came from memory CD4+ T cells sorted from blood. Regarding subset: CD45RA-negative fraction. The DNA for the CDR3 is TGTGCCAGCACTGGACAGTCCTATAATTCACCCCTCCACTTT. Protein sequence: CASTGQSYNSPLHF.